Sequencing of this T cell receptor (beta chain) was carried out in a study of CXCR3-negative and CXCR3-positive naive CD8 T cells (dated by TCRdb to between 2018 and 2020). Study-level background: In total, about 130 million TRB reads were obtained, which works out to roughly 1.5 +/- 0.3 million reads per library. TRBV-TRBJ cluster analysis included naive subsets from roughly 5 donors and memory cells from 3 donors. Data from 11 donors, pooled across two independent experiments, went into the diversity and physicochemical repertoire analyses.

A remark on this clonotype: No antigen is known for it.

What the study reported, not specific to this receptor: Because surface CD5, which has been linked to self-reactivity in mice, was comparable between naive subsets, TCR interaction strength was also inferred from TRB CDR3 physicochemical properties. Comparably high repertoire diversity was found in both naive subsets, whereas much lower repertoire diversity was found in memory CD8+ T cells. Compared with CXCR3-negative naive cells, CXCR3-positive naive cells had TRB CDR3s with higher hydrophobicity (lower Kidera factor 4), lower energy, and higher strength and volume indices. Freshly isolated PBMCs were used for most assays because CXCR3 expression went down partially after cryopreservation. Similar TRBV-TRBJ usage was shown by naive CXCR3-negative and CXCR3-positive cells from the same donor, whereas distinct patterns were shown by memory cells.

For every CD8+ T cell subset, over 250,000 cells were flow-sorted straight into RLT lysis buffer, and each subset was sorted in triplicate. Naive CD8+ T cells were defined stringently as CD45RO-CCR7+CD27+CD95- to exclude memory contaminants. Using standard density gradient centrifugation, peripheral blood mononuclear cells were isolated from buffy coats. A FACSAria III was used to flow-sort naive CD8+ T cells into CXCR3-negative and CXCR3-positive populations. Total RNA was extracted from sorted cells using an RNeasy Mini Kit. The reads were generated on a NextSeq 550. The Human TCR Profiling Kit (MiLaboratory) was used to prepare UMI-labeled 5' RACE TRB cDNA libraries. The full amount of extracted RNA was used for cDNA synthesis, and the full amount of resulting cDNA was used for PCR amplification. The libraries were made side by side, with each library going through the same number of PCR cycles. Per the original workflow: With a minimum of two reads required per UMI, MIGEC and MiXCR pulled out about 50,000 +/- 10,000 unique UMI-labeled TRB cDNA molecules from each library. On average, 40,000 +/- 10,000 functional in-frame TRB CDR3 nucleotide clonotypes lacking stop codons were found per library. After each sample was downsampled to 5000 UMI-labeled TRB molecules, VDJtools was used to calculate diversity metrics such as normalized Shannon-Wiener and Chao1. For the central five CDR3 residues, VDJtools calculated physicochemical properties weighted by clonotype size, namely interaction energy, strength, volume and Kidera factor 4. TCRdb reprocessed the reads; each CDR3 protein sequence makes one entry, and DNA is unavailable. None of the V and J calls come from the authors' own analysis; TCRdb made them. The sample's table covers approximately 130,000 distinct CDR3 sequences. The ten largest clones take up 0.41% of the sample.

The CDR3 goes from the cysteine to the phenylalanine over 11 residues. The DNA sequence is not available. From a lookup of the germline V gene, CDR1 and CDR2 are SQVTM and ANQGSEA. The sequence was collected from a human donor in good health. Some clones in this sample may be carry-over from other donors' samples. The sequence joins TRBV29-1 to TRBJ1-1; with no DNA, the TCRdb D assignment of TRBD1 cannot be verified. Sequencing input: naive CXCR3+ CD8+ T cells from blood. What this sample's cell subset or site label stands for: CD45RO-CCR7+CD27+CD95- naive CD8+ T cells expressing CXCR3 (TNR3+). The CDR3: CSGHENTEAFF.